Below, one T cell receptor beta chain is given with its context. Its antigen is undetermined. Germline V gene lookup returns CDR1 SNHLY and CDR2 FYNNEI. The CDR3 is 17 residues long. The J segment lost 7 bases and the V segment lost 6 bases, leaving 15 bases of the junction unmatched. This entry comes from a study of T cells in Graves' hyperthyroidism and ophthalmopathy. The overall study: Any treatment followed the collection of peripheral blood at initial diagnosis.

It was RNA transcripts that yielded the amplified TCR beta CDR3 regions. The HTBI primer set was used in a first-round RT-PCR of the TCR CDR3. MiXCR, applied by TCRdb to the multiplex PCR reads, yields one record per CDR3 protein. The sample shows 370,000 or so distinct CDR3 sequences, approximately 14% of them seen only once. Every diagnosis used clinical symptoms, serum thyroxine and TRAb, thyroid ultrasound and orbital computed tomography. Fresh peripheral blood, 10 ml, yielded the PBMCs. Study observations and caveats: Using 13 V-J features, a model discriminated ophthalmopathy from stable hyperthyroidism.

The sequence was obtained from a woman aged 18-29 years with Graves' hyperthyroidism that later progressed to Graves' ophthalmopathy. Sequencing was done on a sample of blood. This chain uses TRBV2 with TRBJ1-2; 12 bases fit TRBD1. CDR3 region: CASRGTGGDRSSGGYTF. The CDR3 nucleotides read TGTGCCAGCAGGGGGACAGGGGGCGATCGGTCCTCGGGTGGCTACACCTTC.